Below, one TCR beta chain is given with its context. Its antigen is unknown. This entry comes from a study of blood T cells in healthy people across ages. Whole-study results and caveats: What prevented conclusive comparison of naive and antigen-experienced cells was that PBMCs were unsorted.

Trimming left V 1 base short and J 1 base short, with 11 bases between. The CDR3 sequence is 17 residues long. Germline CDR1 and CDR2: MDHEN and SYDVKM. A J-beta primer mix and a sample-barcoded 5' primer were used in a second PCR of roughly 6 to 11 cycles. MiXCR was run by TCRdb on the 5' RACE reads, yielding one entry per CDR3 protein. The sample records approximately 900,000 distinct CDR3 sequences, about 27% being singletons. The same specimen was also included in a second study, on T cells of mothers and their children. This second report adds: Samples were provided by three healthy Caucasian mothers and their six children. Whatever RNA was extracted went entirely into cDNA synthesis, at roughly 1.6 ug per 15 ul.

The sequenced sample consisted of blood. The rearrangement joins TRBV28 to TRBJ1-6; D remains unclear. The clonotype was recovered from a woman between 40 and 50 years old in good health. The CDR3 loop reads CASSLFLRVSYNSPLHF. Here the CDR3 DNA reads TGTGCCAGCAGTTTATTCTTAAGGGTGTCCTATAATTCACCCCTCCACTTT.